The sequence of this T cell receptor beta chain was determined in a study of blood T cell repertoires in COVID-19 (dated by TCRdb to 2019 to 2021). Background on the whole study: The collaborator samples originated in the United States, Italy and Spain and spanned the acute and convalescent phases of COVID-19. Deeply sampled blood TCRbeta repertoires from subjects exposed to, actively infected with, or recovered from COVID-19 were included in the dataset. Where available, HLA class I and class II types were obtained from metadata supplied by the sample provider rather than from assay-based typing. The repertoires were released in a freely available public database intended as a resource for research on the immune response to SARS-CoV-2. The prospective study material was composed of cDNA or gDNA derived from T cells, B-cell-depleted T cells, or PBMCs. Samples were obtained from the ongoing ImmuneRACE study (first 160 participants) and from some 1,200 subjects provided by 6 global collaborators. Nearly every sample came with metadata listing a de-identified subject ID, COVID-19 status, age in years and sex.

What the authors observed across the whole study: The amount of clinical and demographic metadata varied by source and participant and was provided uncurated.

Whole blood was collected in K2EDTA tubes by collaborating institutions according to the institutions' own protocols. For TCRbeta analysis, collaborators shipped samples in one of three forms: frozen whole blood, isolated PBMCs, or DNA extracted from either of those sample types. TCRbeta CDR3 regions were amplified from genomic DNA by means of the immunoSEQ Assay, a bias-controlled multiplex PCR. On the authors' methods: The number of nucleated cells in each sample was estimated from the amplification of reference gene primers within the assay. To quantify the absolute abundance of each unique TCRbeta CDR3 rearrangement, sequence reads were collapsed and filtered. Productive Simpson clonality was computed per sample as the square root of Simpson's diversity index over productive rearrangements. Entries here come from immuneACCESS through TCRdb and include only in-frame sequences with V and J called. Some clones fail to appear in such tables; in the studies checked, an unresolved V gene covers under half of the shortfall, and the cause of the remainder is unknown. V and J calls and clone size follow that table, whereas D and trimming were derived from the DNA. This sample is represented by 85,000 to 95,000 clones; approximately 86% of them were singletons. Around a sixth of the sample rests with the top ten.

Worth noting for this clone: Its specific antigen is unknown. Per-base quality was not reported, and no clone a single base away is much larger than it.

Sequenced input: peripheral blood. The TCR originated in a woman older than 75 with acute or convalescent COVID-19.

The DNA reads as follows: TGCAGTGCTGGGGCCAGCTATGGCTACACCTTC. Its translation reads: CSAGASYGYTF. The sequence links TRBV20-1 to TRBJ1-2; TRBD1 is perhaps the D gene, given 5 matching bases. V sheds 5 bases and J sheds 4 bases, leaving 8 bases between their ends. From the cysteine up to the phenylalanine, the CDR3 has a length of 11 residues. Only CDR3 DNA remains: 33 bases, in frame from the first base. CDR1 and CDR2 are read off the germline V gene (reference sequence) as DFQATT and SNEGSKA.